The 7 T cell receptor beta chains given below trace back to one sample, sequenced in a study of a mutant IDH1 vaccine in newly diagnosed glioma. Which antigens these TCRs recognize remains unknown. Assay: immunoSEQ multiplex PCR; the TCRdb copy retains only in-frame clones and omits some. The sample comprises approximately 50,000 clones, about nine tenths of which are singletons, and 1.5% to 2% rests with the top ten. Described time point: week 35, safety follow-up. Vaccine doses each comprised 300 ug of mutant IDH1 20-mer peptide, with topical imiquimod. This specimen was PBMCs, taken from a glioma patient whose treatment included an IDH1 peptide vaccine. These receptors originate from a man aged 40-49 years with glioma.

The chain employs TRBV6-5 and TRBJ2-7, with 7 bases identical to TRBD2. The CDR3 extends over 15 amino acids. After removal of 2 bases from V and 4 bases from J, the junction contained 8 bases not matched to a gene. The germline gives CDR1 MNHEY, CDR2 SVGAGI. The CDR3 loop is CASSYASGTSYEQYF. CDR3 coding DNA: TGTGCCAGCAGTTACGCAAGCGGGACCTCTTACGAGCAGTACTTC.

The genes are TRBV27 and TRBJ2-7; no firm D call. The V gene's germline CDR1 is MNHEY and CDR2 SMNVEV (reference sequence). The CDR3 consists of 13 residues. The germline V and J ends were trimmed by 5 bases and 1 base, with 9 bases remaining between them. CDR3 region: CASSRAGSYEQYF. The CDR3 DNA follows: TGTGCCAGCAGTAGGGCAGGATCCTACGAGCAGTACTTC.

The chain links TRBV7-9 to TRBJ1-1; D is perhaps TRBD1 (5 bases). Germline V gene data show CDR1 as SEHNR and CDR2 as FQNEAQ (reference sequence). The CDR3 length is 13 residues. V was cut by 4 bases and J by 5 bases, with 11 bases left in between. CDR3 nucleotides: TGTGCCAGCAGCTCGGGGGGTAGGACTGAAGCTTTCTTT. This gives the protein CASSSGGRTEAFF.

The chain uses TRBV25-1 and TRBJ1-6; no definite D call. CDR1 is MGHDK, CDR2 SYGVNS, per germline. CDR3 length: 13 amino acids. Trimming removed 5 bases from V and 7 bases from J, with 9 bases in between. The CDR3: CASSWRENSPLHF. The CDR3 DNA sequence: TGTGCCAGCAGTTGGAGGGAGAATTCACCCCTCCACTTT.

This clone was recorded once. This rearrangement joins TRBV14 to TRBJ2-1; TRBD2 matches at 11 bases. After removal of 1 base from V and 6 bases from J, the junction contained 5 bases not matched to a gene. Germline-derived CDR1 and CDR2 are SGHDN and FVKESK. The CDR3 consists of 16 residues. CDR3 loop: CASSQVAGGPGNEQFF. The CDR3, as DNA: TGTGCCAGCAGCCAAGTAGCGGGAGGGCCCGGCAATGAGCAGTTCTTC.

The chain joins TRBV5-1 to TRBJ2-7; 9 nucleotides agree with TRBD1. Germline V gene data show CDR1 as SGHRS and CDR2 as YFSETQ. Germline trimming cut 0 bases from V and 8 bases from J; bases unmatched to any gene: 6. The CDR3 loop spans 14 amino acids. CDR3 nucleotides: TGCGCCAGCAGCTTGGATGTGGGACAGGGACAGCAGTACTTC. This gives the protein CASSLDVGQGQQYF.

The chain uses TRBV2 and TRBJ1-2; 7 bases line up with TRBD1. Germline V gene sequence: CDR1 SNHLY, CDR2 FYNNEI. With 4 bases clipped from V and 6 bases from J, the junction kept 2 bases outside the gene matches. The CDR3 spans 12 residues. Written as DNA, the CDR3 is TGTGCCAGCAGTGGAGGGGGCAATGGCTACACCTTC. Its translation is CASSGGGNGYTF.